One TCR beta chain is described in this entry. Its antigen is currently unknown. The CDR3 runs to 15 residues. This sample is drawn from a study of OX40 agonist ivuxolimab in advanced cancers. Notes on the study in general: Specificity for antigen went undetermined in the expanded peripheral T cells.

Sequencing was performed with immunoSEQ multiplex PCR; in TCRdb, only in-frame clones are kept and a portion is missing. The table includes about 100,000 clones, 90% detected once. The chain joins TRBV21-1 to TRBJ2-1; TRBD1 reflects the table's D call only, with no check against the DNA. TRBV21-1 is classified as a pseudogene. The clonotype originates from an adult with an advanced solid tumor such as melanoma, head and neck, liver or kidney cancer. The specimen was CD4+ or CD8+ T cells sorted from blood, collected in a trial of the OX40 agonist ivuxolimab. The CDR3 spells CASSKEGTGYNEQFF. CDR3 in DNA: TGTGCCAGCAGCAAAGAGGGGACAGGCTACAATGAGCAGTTCTTC.